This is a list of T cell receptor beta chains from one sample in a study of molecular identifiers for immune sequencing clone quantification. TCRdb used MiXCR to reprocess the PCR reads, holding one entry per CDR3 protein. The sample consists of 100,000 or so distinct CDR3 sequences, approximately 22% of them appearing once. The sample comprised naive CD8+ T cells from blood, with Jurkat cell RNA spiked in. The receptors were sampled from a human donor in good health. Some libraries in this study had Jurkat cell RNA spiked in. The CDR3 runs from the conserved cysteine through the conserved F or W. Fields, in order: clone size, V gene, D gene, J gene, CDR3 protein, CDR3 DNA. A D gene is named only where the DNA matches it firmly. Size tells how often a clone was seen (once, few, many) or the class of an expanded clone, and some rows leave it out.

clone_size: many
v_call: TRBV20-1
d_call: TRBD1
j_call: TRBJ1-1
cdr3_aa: CSPGTGHTEAFF
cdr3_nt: TGCAGTCCGGGGACAGGGCACACTGAAGCTTTCTTT

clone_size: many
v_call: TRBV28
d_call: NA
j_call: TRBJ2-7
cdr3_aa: CASKTLGTSYEQYF
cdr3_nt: TGTGCCAGCAAGACTTTAGGTACCTCCTACGAGCAGTACTTC

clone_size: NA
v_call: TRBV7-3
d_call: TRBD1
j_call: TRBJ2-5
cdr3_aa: CASSAGTGKETQYF
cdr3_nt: TGTGCCAGCAGCGCCGGGACAGGGAAAGAGACCCAGTACTTC

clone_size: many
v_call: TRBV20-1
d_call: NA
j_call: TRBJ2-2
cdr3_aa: CSATNTGELFF
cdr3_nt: TGCAGTGCCACCAACACCGGGGAGCTGTTTTTT

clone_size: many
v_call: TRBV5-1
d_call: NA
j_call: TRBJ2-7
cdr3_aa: CASSLVAGAYEQYF
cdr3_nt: TGTGCCAGCAGTTTGGTGGCAGGGGCCTACGAGCAGTACTTC

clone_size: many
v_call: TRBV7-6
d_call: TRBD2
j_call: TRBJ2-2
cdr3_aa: CASSRHSSGSNTGELFF
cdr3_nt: TGTGCCAGCAGCCGTCACTCTAGCGGGAGTAACACCGGGGAGCTGTTTTTT

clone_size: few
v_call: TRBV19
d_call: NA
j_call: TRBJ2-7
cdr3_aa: CASSMDGTYEQYF
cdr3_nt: TGTGCCAGTAGTATGGACGGTACCTACGAGCAGTACTTC

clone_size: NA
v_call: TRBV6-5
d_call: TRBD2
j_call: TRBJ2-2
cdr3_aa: CASSYLGGGNTGELFF
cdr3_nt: TGTGCCAGCAGTTACCTGGGGGGGGGGAACACCGGGGAGCTGTTTTTT

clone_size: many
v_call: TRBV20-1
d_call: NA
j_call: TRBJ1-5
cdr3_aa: CSARETGGRGLLMDQPQHF
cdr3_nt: TGCAGTGCTAGAGAGACCGGAGGCAGGGGCCTCCTGATGGATCAGCCCCAGCATTTT

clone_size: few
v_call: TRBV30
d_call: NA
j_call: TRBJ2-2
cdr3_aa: CALDWAGELFF
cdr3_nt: TGTGCTCTGGACTGGGCCGGGGAGCTGTTTTTT

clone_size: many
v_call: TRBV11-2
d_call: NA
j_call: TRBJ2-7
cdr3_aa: CASSNLAARSYEQYF
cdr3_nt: TGTGCCAGCAGCAACTTAGCGGCCCGTTCCTACGAGCAGTACTTC

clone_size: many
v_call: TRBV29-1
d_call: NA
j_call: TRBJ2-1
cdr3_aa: CSAHPAEWDNEQFF
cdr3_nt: TGCAGCGCCCATCCGGCAGAATGGGACAATGAGCAGTTCTTC

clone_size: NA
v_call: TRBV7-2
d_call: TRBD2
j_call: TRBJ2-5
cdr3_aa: CASSQTAGGGETQYF
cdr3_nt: TGTGCCAGCAGCCAAACAGCGGGGGGAGGGGAGACCCAGTACTTC

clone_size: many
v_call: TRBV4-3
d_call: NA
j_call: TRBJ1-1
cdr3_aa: CASSQEREWTEAFF
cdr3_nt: TGCGCCAGCAGCCAAGAACGGGAGTGGACTGAAGCTTTCTTT

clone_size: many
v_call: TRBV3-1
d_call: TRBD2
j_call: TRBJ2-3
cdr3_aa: CASSQDSGGVNTQYF
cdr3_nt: TGTGCCAGCAGCCAAGATTCCGGGGGGGTGAATACGCAGTATTTT

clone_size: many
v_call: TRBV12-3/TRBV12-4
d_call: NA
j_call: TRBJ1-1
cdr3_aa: CASSPTANTEAFF
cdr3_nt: TGTGCCAGCAGTCCGACAGCGAACACTGAAGCTTTCTTT

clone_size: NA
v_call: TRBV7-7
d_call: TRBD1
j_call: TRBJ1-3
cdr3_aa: CASSPGQASSGNTIYF
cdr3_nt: TGTGCTAGCAGCCCAGGACAGGCTAGCTCTGGAAACACCATATATTTT

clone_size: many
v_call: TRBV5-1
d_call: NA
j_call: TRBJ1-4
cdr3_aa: CASSRGAVPTTNEKLFF
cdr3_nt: TGCGCCAGCAGCCGGGGGGCAGTGCCCACAACTAATGAAAAACTGTTTTTT

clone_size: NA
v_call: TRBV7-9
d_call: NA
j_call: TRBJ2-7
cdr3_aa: CASSFSAYEQYF
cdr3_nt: TGTGCCAGCAGCTTTTCGGCCTACGAGCAGTACTTC

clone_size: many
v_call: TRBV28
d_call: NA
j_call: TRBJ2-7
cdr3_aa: CASRMGLGRAYEQYF
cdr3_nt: TGTGCCAGCAGGATGGGCCTCGGGCGTGCCTACGAGCAGTACTTC

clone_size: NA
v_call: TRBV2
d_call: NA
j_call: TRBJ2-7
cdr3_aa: CASEFVGDSYEQYF
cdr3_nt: TGTGCCAGCGAGTTTGTTGGCGACTCCTACGAGCAGTACTTC

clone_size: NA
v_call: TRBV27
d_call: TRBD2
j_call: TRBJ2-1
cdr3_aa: CASSPLGVAGELTDEQFF
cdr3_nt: TGTGCCAGCAGTCCGCTGGGGGTAGCGGGAGAGCTTACAGATGAGCAGTTCTTC

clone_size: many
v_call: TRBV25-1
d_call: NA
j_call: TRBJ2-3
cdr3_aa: CASSERQGNTDTQYF
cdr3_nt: TGTGCCAGCAGTGAGAGGCAGGGGAACACAGATACGCAGTATTTT

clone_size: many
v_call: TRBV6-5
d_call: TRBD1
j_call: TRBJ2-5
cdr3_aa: CASTSGGEETQYF
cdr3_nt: TGTGCCAGCACCTCAGGGGGCGAAGAGACCCAGTACTTC

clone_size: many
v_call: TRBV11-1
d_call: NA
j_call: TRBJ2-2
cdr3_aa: CASSLLGTGELFF
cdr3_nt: TGTGCCAGCAGCCTACTGGGCACCGGGGAGCTGTTTTTT

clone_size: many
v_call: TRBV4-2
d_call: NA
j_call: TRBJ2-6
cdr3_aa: CASSQGLGDPGANVLTF
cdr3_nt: TGTGCCAGCAGCCAAGGTTTAGGGGACCCTGGGGCCAACGTCCTGACTTTC

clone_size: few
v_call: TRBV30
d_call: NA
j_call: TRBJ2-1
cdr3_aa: CAWSPPDRTNNEQFF
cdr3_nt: TGTGCCTGGAGTCCGCCGGACAGGACTAACAATGAGCAGTTCTTC

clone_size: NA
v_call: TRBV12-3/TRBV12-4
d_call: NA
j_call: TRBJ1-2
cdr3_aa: CASSLWYGGGGYGYTF
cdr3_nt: TGTGCCAGCAGTTTATGGTATGGGGGCGGTGGCTATGGCTACACCTTC

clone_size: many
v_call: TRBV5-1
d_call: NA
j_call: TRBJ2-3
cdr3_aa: CASRIGGSEADTQYF
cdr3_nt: TGCGCCAGCAGGATTGGTGGGAGTGAGGCAGATACGCAGTATTTT

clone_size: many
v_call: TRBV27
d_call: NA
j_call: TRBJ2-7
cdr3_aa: CASSLGWRYEQYF
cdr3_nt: TGTGCCAGCAGTTTGGGATGGAGGTACGAGCAGTACTTC

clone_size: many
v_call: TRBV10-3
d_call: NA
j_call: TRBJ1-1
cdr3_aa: CAISEGWSTEAFF
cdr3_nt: TGTGCCATCAGTGAGGGATGGAGCACTGAAGCTTTCTTT

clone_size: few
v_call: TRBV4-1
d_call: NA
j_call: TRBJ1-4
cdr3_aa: CASSQDGGWSEKLFF
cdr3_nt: TGCGCCAGCAGCCAAGACGGCGGGTGGAGTGAAAAACTGTTTTTT

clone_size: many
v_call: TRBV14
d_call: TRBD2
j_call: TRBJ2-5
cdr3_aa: CASSQTQRGQETQYF
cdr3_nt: TGTGCCAGCAGTCAAACCCAGCGGGGCCAAGAGACCCAGTACTTC

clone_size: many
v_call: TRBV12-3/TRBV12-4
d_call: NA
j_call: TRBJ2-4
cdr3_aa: CASSPLYRELAKNIQYF
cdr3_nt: TGTGCCAGCAGTCCCCTCTACAGGGAGCTAGCCAAAAACATTCAGTACTTC

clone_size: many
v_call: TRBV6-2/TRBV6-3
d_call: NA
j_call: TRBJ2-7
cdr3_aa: CASKYSGYEQYF
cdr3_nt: TGTGCCAGCAAATACAGCGGCTACGAGCAGTACTTC

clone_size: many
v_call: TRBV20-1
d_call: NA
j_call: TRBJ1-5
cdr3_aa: CSARSTADSNQPQHF
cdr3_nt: TGCAGTGCTAGGTCGACGGCCGACAGCAATCAGCCCCAGCATTTT

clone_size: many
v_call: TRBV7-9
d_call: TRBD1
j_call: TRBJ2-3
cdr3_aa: CASSPTTGKTDTQYF
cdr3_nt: TGTGCCAGCAGCCCTACGACAGGGAAGACAGATACGCAGTATTTT